This T cell receptor beta chain was sequenced in a study of radiotherapy plus CTLA-4 blockade in lung cancer. Study-wide background: Disease control reached approximately 30%, with objective responses in less than 20%.

General study points: With interferon-beta, early dynamics of blood T cell clones were reported to best predict response. Expansion of tumor-derived TCR clones was observed in blood after radiotherapy plus ipilimumab.

Some clones are missing from TCRdb's copy, which holds only in-frame ones; the method was immunoSEQ multiplex PCR. Among 85,000 to 130,000 clones listed, 85% were seen once. CDR3 size: 14 residues. CDR1 is MNHEY, CDR2 SVGAGI, per germline. Trimming cost V 5 bases and J 8 bases, with 16 bases left between them. Points on this clone: The antigen is unknown.

Ipilimumab-mediated CTLA-4 blockade plus focal radiation was given to patients having chemo-refractory metastatic non-small-cell lung cancer. The TCR was taken from a human donor with non-small cell lung cancer that progressed on radiotherapy plus ipilimumab. Some clones in this sample may be carry-over from other donors' samples. This rearrangement joins TRBV6-5 to TRBJ2-1, with D perhaps TRBD1 (8 bases). The starting material was peripheral blood, obtained from a patient treated with radiotherapy plus ipilimumab. The CDR3 here is CASSRYRGRDEQFF. The CDR3 coding sequence is TGTGCCAGCAGTCGATACAGGGGGAGGGATGAGCAGTTCTTC.